A selection of T cell receptor beta chains follows, all from one sample in a study of T-cell reconstitution after alpha-beta-depleted transplantation in children. A single record per CDR3 protein comes from TCRdb applying MiXCR to the PCR reads. The sample includes a few hundred thousand distinct CDR3 sequences, around 7.3% of them seen just once. The source material was peripheral blood, sampled 360 days after TCRalphabeta/CD19-depleted stem cell transplant. These receptors were taken from a female patient younger than 10 who had a stem cell transplant for Fanconi anemia, so the T cells may come from the graft donor. CDR3s include the opening cysteine and the closing phenylalanine or tryptophan. The D gene is left open where the match is weak. For some rows the clone size is stated as once, few or many, or as a class when expanded; others skip it.

abundance	v_gene	j_gene	d_gene	CDR3aa	CDR3nt
.	TRBV7-8	TRBJ1-1	TRBD1	CASSPRQGVAFF	TGTGCCAGCAGCCCTAGACAGGGAGTAGCTTTCTTT
few	TRBV6-1	TRBJ1-1	TRBD1	CASTGDRDTEAFF	TGTGCCAGCACCGGGGACAGGGACACTGAAGCTTTCTTT
many	TRBV7-6	TRBJ2-5	TRBD1	CASSLALGTAQETQYF	TGTGCCAGCAGCTTAGCGCTGGGGACAGCCCAAGAGACCCAGTACTTC
many	TRBV15	TRBJ2-2	.	CATSPTDSFYTGELFF	TGTGCCACCAGCCCCACAGATTCCTTTTACACCGGGGAGCTGTTTTTT
many	TRBV24-1	TRBJ2-1	TRBD1	CATSDLTGGSYNEQFF	TGTGCCACCAGTGATTTGACAGGGGGCTCCTACAATGAGCAGTTCTTC
many	TRBV28	TRBJ2-6	.	CASSFGGVAGANVLTF	TGTGCCAGCAGTTTCGGAGGGGTAGCTGGGGCCAACGTCCTGACTTTC
many	TRBV6-5	TRBJ2-2	TRBD2	CASSYGGAGELFF	TGTGCCAGCAGTTACGGGGGGGCCGGGGAGCTGTTTTTT
many	TRBV29-1	TRBJ2-7	.	CSVGNSYEQYF	TGCAGCGTTGGGAACTCCTACGAGCAGTACTTC
.	TRBV3-1	TRBJ2-5	TRBD1	CASSQPPGGRETQYF	TGTGCCAGCAGCCAACCCCCAGGGGGAAGAGAGACCCAGTACTTC
few	TRBV4-2	TRBJ2-7	.	CASSPPGDSAAYEQYF	TGTGCCAGCAGCCCCCCGGGCGACAGCGCAGCCTACGAGCAGTACTTC
many	TRBV5-1	TRBJ2-3	TRBD2	CASSLKRGTDTQYF	TGCGCCAGCAGCTTGAAGCGGGGAACAGATACGCAGTATTTT
many	TRBV15	TRBJ2-1	TRBD2	CATSRGTGTSNHEQFF	TGTGCCACCAGCAGAGGGACCGGGACTAGCAATCATGAGCAGTTCTTC
.	TRBV6-5	TRBJ1-5	.	CASSLLGPNQPQHF	TGTGCCAGCAGTTTATTGGGTCCTAATCAGCCCCAGCATTTT
few	TRBV3-1	TRBJ1-5	.	CASSIGGVNQPQHF	TGTGCCAGCAGCATAGGGGGTGTCAATCAGCCCCAGCATTTT
many	TRBV12-3/TRBV12-4	TRBJ2-2	TRBD2	CASSPRTSGGASGELFF	TGTGCCAGCAGTCCCAGGACTAGCGGGGGGGCTTCCGGGGAGCTGTTTTTT
many	TRBV29-1	TRBJ2-5	TRBD2	CSVEPGLAGGPGETQYF	TGCAGCGTTGAGCCGGGACTAGCGGGGGGGCCGGGGGAGACCCAGTACTTC
many	TRBV12-3/TRBV12-4	TRBJ2-4	TRBD1	CASSRTGPMDIQYF	TGTGCCAGCAGCCGGACAGGTCCTATGGACATTCAGTACTTC
.	TRBV19	TRBJ2-1	.	CASSLHYEQFF	TGTGCCAGTAGTTTACACTACGAGCAGTTCTTC
many	TRBV5-5	TRBJ2-3	TRBD2	CASSLEGLAADTQYF	TGTGCCAGCAGCTTGGAGGGACTAGCAGCGGATACGCAGTATTTT
.	TRBV6-1	TRBJ1-4	TRBD1	CANTQLLFDRGLLSRNEKLFF	TGTGCCAACACTCAACTCCTCTTCGACAGGGGGCTGTTGAGCCGCAATGAAAAACTGTTTTTT
.	TRBV7-2	TRBJ2-1	TRBD2	CASSPTSGGYNEQFF	TGTGCCAGCAGCCCGACTAGCGGGGGCTACAATGAGCAGTTCTTC
many	TRBV6-4	TRBJ2-3	.	CASSERGLTDTQYF	TGTGCCAGCAGTGAGCGGGGTCTCACAGATACGCAGTATTTT
many	TRBV24-1	TRBJ2-3	TRBD2	CATSGRGTSGTDTQYF	TGTGCCACCAGTGGAAGGGGGACTAGCGGCACAGATACGCAGTATTTT
.	TRBV5-4	TRBJ1-1	.	CASSLDGSVTEAFF	TGTGCCAGCAGCCTCGACGGATCCGTCACTGAAGCTTTCTTT
many	TRBV6-4	TRBJ2-1	TRBD2	CASSDGLAGDNEQFF	TGTGCCAGCAGTGACGGACTAGCGGGAGACAATGAGCAGTTCTTC
few	TRBV7-2	TRBJ1-2	.	CASSPDGVHYGYTF	TGTGCCAGCAGCCCCGACGGGGTCCACTATGGCTACACCTTC
few	TRBV7-2	TRBJ1-1	.	CASSLTPKGGAFF	TGTGCCAGCAGCTTAACCCCTAAGGGGGGAGCTTTCTTT